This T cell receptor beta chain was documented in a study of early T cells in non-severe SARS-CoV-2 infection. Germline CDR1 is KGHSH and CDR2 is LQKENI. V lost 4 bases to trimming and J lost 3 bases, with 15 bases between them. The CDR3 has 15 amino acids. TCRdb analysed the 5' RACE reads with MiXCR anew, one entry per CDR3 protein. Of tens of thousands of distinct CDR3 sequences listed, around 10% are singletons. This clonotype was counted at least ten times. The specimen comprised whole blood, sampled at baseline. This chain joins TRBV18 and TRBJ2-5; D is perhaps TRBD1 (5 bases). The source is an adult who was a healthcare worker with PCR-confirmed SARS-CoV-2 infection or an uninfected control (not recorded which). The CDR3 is CASSLTMGREETQYF. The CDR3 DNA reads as TGTGCCAGCTCACTGACGATGGGCAGGGAAGAGACCCAGTACTTC. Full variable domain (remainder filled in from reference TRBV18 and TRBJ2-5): NAGVMQNPRHLVRRRGQEARLRCSPMKGHSHVYWYRQLPEEGLKFMVYLQKENIIDESGMPKERFSAEFPKEGPSILRIQQVVRGDSAAYFCASSLTMGREETQYFGPGTRLLVL.